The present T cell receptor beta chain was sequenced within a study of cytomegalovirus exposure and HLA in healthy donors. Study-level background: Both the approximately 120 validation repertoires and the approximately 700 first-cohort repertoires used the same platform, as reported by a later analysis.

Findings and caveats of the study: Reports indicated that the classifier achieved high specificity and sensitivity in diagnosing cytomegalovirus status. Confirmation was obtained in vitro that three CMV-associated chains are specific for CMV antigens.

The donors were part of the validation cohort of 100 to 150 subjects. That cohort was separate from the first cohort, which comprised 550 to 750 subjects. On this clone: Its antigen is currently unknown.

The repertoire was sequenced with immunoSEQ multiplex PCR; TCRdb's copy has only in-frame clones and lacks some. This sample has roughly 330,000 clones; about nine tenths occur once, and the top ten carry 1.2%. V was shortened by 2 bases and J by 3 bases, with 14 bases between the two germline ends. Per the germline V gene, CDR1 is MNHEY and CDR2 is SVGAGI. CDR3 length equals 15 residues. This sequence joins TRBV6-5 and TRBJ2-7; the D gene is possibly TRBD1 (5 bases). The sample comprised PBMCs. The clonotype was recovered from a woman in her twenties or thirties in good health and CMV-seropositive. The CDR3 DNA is TGTGCCAGCAGTTACCGCGACAGATTTAACTACGAGCAGTACTTC. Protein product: CASSYRDRFNYEQYF.